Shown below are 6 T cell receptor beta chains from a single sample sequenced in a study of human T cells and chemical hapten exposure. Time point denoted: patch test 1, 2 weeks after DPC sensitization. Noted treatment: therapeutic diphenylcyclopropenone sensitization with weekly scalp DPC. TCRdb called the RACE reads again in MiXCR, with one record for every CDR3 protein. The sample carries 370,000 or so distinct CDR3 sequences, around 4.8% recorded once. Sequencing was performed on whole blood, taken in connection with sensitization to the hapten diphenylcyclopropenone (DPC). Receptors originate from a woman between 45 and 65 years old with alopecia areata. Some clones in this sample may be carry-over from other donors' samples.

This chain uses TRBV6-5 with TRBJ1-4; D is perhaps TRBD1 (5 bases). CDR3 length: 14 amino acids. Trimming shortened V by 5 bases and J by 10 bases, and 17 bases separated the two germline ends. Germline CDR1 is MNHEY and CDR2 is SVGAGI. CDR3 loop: CASSRGTGDAKLFF. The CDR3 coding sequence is TGTGCCAGCAGTAGAGGGACGGGGGACGCAAAACTGTTTTTT.

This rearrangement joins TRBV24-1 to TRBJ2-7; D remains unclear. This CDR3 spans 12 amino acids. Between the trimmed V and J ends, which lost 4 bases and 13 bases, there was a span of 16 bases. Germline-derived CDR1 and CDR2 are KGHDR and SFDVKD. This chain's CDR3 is CATSDWAGAIYF. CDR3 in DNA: TGTGCCACCAGTGACTGGGCAGGTGCTATTTACTTC.

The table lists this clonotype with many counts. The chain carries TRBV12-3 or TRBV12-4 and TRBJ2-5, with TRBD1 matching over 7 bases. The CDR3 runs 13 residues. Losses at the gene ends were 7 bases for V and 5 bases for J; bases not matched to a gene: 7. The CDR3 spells CASTPGDSETQYF. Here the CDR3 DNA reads TGTGCCAGCACCCCAGGGGACAGTGAGACCCAGTACTTC.

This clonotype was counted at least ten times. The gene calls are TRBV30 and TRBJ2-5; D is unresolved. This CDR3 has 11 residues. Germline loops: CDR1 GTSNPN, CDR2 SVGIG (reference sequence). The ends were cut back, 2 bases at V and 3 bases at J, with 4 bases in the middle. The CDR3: CAWSPKETQYF. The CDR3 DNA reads TGTGCCTGGAGTCCGAAAGAGACCCAGTACTTC.

The CDR3 loop is CAWKPAMDRGPWAGNQPQHF. DNA of the CDR3: TGTGCCTGGAAGCCTGCGATGGACAGGGGACCTTGGGCAGGCAATCAGCCCCAGCATTTT. The chain combines TRBV30 with TRBJ1-5; TRBD1 aligns across 9 bases. J gave up 2 bases and V 4 bases, and 21 bases lay outside the gene matches. Per the germline V gene, CDR1 is GTSNPN and CDR2 is SVGIG (reference sequence). The CDR3 has 20 residues.

For the CDR3, the DNA is TGTGCCAGCAGCTTGCAACTCCGGTACCAAGAGACCCAGTACTTC. It specifies CASSLQLRYQETQYF. The chain employs TRBV5-5 and TRBJ2-5; D is unclear. This CDR3 contains 15 residues. The ends were cut back, 1 base at V and 0 bases at J, with 10 bases in the middle. Germline CDR1 is SGHKS and CDR2 is YYEKEE (reference sequence).